The sequence of this T cell receptor beta chain was determined in a study of OX40 agonist ivuxolimab in advanced cancers. Study in general: Patients were treated with ivuxolimab, an agonistic anti-OX40 (CD134) antibody.

Here immunoSEQ multiplex PCR was the method, and the copy in TCRdb shows in-frame clones only, minus some. The data show about 79,000 clones, 70% to 85% seen once. People who had autoimmune disease history or systemic immunosuppression were excluded. Blood got drawn at baseline, again on cycle 4 day 1, and then on cycle 7 day 1. The CDR3 has 16 amino acids. Germline lookup yields CDR1 MDHEN and CDR2 SYDVKM. V lost 6 bases to trimming and J lost 0 bases, with 15 bases between them. The chain combines TRBV28 with TRBJ1-3; D possibly corresponds to TRBD1 (5 bases). Sample: CD4+ or CD8+ T cells sorted from blood, taken in a trial of the OX40 agonist ivuxolimab. This receptor was taken from an adult with an advanced solid tumor such as melanoma, head and neck, liver or kidney cancer. This CDR3 reads CASSEAGRFSGNTIYF. The CDR3 nucleotides are TGTGCCAGCAGCGAAGCGGGGCGATTCTCTGGAAACACCATATATTTT.